Sequencing of this T cell receptor (beta chain) was carried out in a study of T cell responses to AZD1222 COVID-19 vaccine. As for the study in general: Second-dose intervals near 4 or 12 weeks were combined. Overall study findings and caveats: Females made up more of the donors, who were largely white British, and clonal diversity may have come out too low. The CD4 TCRs associated with vaccination extended across spike and predominated at 160-218 and 743-854.

Note on this clone: The antigen is unknown.

With 6 bases clipped from V and 5 bases from J, the junction kept 12 bases outside the gene matches. The CDR3 extends over 15 amino acids. Per the germline V gene, CDR1 is LGHDT and CDR2 is YNNKEL (reference sequence). Profiling relied on immunoSEQ multiplex PCR, and the TCRdb table lists in-frame clones only, not all of them. The profile shows around 130,000 clones, 93% of them singletons. This chain connects TRBV3-1 (or the pseudogene TRBV3-2) to TRBJ1-1, with 7 bases that match TRBD1. This TCR derives from an adult in good health. The specimen was peripheral blood, collected on day 0 of AZD1222 vaccination. The CDR3 region has the DNA TGTGCCAGCAGGGGGTCTTTGACAGGGAGAACTGAAGCTTTCTTT. Encoded protein: CASRGSLTGRTEAFF.